This T cell receptor beta chain appears in the sequencing data of a study of identical twins. TCRdb analysed the 5' RACE reads with MiXCR anew, one entry per CDR3 protein. The sample lists some 460,000 distinct CDR3 sequences, 13% to 15% occurring once. The CDR3 contains 12 residues. V lost 5 bases and J 2 bases, leaving 7 bases between the germline ends. CDR1 is SEHNR, CDR2 FQNEAQ, per germline (reference sequence). Study-level findings and limits: With abundant cord blood beta clonotypes, insertions were fewer; memory repertoires showed no such pattern. The models systematically underestimated how much out-of-frame TCR alpha was shared in monozygotic twins.

To note about this clonotype: What it recognizes is unknown.

The same specimen was also included in a second study, on yellow fever vaccine responses in identical twins. From that study: Twins reportedly showed a vaccine T cell response that seemed partly convergent and partly personalized.

The source is a woman aged 18-29 years in good health. Specimen: CD4+ T cells sorted from blood. The V and J genes are TRBV7-9 and TRBJ2-7; D is ambiguous. The CDR3 reads CASSRSAYEQYF. As DNA, the CDR3 is TGTGCCAGCAGCCGCTCGGCCTACGAGCAGTACTTC.